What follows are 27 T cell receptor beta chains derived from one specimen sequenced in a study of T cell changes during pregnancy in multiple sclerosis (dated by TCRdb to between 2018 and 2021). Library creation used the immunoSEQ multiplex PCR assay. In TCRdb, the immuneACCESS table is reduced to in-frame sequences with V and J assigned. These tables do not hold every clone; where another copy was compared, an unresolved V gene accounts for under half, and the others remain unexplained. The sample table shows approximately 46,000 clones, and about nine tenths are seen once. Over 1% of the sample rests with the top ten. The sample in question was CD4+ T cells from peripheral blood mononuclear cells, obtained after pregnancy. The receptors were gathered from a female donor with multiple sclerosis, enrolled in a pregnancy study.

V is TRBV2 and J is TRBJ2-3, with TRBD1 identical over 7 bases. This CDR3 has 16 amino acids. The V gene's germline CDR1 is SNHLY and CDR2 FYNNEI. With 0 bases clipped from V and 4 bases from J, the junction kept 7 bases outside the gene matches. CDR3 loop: CASSEARGRGADTQYF. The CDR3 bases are TGTGCCAGCAGTGAAGCCAGGGGGAGAGGGGCAGATACGCAGTATTTT.

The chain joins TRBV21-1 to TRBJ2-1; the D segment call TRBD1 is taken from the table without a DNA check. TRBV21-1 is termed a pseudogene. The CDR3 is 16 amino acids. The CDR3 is CASSKPRTGDFDEQFF. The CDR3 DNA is TGTGCCAGCAGCAAACCGAGGACAGGTGATTTCGATGAGCAGTTCTTC.

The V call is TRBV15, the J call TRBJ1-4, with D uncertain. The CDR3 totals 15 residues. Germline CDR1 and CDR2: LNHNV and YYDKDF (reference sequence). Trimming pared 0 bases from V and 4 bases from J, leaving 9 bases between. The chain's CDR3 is CATSREGAYNEKLFF. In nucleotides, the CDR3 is TGTGCCACCAGCAGAGAGGGAGCCTATAATGAAAAACTGTTTTTT.

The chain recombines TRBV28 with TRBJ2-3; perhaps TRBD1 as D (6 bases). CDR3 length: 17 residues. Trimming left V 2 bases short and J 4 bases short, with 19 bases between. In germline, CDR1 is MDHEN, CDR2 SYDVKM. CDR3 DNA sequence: TGTGCCAGCAGTTTAAGCGGCCGCTGGTCAGGGGCAGATACGCAGTATTTT. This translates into CASSLSGRWSGADTQYF.

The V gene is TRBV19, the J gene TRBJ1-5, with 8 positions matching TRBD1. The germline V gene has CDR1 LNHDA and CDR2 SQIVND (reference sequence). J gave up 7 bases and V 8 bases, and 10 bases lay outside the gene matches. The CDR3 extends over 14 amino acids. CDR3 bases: TGTGCCAGTCAAGGACAGGGCATGCGGCAGCCCCAGCATTTT. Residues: CASQGQGMRQPQHF.

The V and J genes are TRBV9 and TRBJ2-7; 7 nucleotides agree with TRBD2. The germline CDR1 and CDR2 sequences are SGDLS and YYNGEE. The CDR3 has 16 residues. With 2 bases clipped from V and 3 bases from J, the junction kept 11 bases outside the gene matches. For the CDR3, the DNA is TGTGCCAGCAGCGTGGGGGGGTGGAGCACGGACTACGAGCAGTACTTC. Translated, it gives CASSVGGWSTDYEQYF.

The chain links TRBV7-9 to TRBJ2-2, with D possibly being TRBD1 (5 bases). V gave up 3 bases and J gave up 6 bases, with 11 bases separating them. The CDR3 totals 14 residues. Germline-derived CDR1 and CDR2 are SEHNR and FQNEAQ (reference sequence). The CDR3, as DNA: TGTGCCAGCAGCTTTCAGGGTGGGCCCGGGGAGCTGTTTTTT. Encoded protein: CASSFQGGPGELFF.

CDR3 region: CSFTGEGSNQPQHF. CDR3 sequence (DNA): TGCAGCTTTACAGGGGAAGGAAGCAATCAGCCCCAGCATTTT. The chain links TRBV29-1 to TRBJ1-5, with 7 bases identical to TRBD1. The junction had 8 bases not matched to a gene; V was cut back by 8 bases and J by 1 base. The CDR3 is 14 amino acids. Per germline, CDR1 SQVTM and CDR2 ANQGSEA.

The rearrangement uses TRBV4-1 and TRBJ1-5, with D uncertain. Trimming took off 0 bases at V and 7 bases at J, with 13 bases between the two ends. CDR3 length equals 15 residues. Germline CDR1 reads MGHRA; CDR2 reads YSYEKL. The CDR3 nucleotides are TGCGCCAGCAGCCAAGATCACCGGGATTGGCAGCCCCAGCATTTT. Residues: CASSQDHRDWQPQHF.

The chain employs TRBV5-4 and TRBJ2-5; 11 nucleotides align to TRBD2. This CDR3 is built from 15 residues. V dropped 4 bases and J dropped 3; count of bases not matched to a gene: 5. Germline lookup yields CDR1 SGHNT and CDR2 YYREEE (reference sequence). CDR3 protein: CASSRPLAGEETQYF. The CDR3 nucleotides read TGTGCCAGCAGCCGCCCACTAGCGGGAGAAGAGACCCAGTACTTC.

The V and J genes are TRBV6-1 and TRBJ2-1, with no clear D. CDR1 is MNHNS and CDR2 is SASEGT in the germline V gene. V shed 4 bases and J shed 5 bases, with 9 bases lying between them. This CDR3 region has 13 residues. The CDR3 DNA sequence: TGTGCCAGCAGTGCCTCCAGGAACAATGAGCAGTTCTTC. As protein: CASSASRNNEQFF.

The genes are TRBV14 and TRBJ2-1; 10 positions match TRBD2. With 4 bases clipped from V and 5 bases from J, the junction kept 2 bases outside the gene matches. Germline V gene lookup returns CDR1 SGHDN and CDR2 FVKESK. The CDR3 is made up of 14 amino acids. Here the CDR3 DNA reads TGTGCCAGCAGCCTAGCGGGAGGTGACAATGAGCAGTTCTTC. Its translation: CASSLAGGDNEQFF. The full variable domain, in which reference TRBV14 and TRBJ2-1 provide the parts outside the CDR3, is EAGVTQFPSHSVIEKGQTVTLRCDPISGHDNLYWYRRVMGKEIKFLLHFVKESKQDESGMPNNRFLAERTGGTYSTLKVQPAELEDSGVYFCASSLAGGDNEQFFGPGTRLTVL.

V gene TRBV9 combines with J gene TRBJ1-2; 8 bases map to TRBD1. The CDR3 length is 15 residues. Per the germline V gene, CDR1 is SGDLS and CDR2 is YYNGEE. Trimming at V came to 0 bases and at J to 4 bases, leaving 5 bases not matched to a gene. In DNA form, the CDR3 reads TGTGCCAGCAGCGTAGCTGGACAGGGAGCCTATGGCTACACCTTC. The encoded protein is CASSVAGQGAYGYTF.

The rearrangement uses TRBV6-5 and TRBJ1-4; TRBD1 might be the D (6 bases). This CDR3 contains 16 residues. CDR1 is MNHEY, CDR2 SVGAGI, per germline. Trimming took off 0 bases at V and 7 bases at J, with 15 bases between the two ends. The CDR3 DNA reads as TGTGCCAGCAGTTACTCGGGGATCCAAGGGGGTGAAAAACTGTTTTTT. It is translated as CASSYSGIQGGEKLFF.

CDR3 nucleotides: TGTGCCAGCAGCGTAGGACTAGCACAGACCGGGGAGCTGTTTTTT. It encodes CASSVGLAQTGELFF. The genes are TRBV9 and TRBJ2-2, with TRBD2 identical over 7 bases. This CDR3 contains 15 residues. In germline, CDR1 is SGDLS, CDR2 YYNGEE. Losses at the gene ends were 0 bases for V and 5 bases for J; bases not matched to a gene: 4.

CDR3 in DNA: TGTGCCAGCAGCTTTCCGACCGGGGAGCTGTTTTTT. Translating it yields CASSFPTGELFF. The gene calls are TRBV7-3 and TRBJ2-2; unclear D gene. The V end lost 3 bases, the J end lost 5 bases, and 4 bases lay between the germline ends. Germline lookup yields CDR1 SGHTA and CDR2 FQGTGA. CDR3 length: 12 residues.

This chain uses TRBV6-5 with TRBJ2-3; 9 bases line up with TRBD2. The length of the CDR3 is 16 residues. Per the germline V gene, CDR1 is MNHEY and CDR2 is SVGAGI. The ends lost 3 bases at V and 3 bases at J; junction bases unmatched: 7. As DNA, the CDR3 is TGTGCCAGCAGTTATAGGGCGGGAGGGCCAACAGATACGCAGTATTTT. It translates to CASSYRAGGPTDTQYF.

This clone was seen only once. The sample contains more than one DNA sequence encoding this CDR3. CDR3 protein: CASSVGLAETYEQYF. In DNA form, the CDR3 reads TGTGCCAGCAGCGTGGGACTAGCGGAGACCTACGAGCAGTACTTC. The chain combines TRBV9 with TRBJ2-7; TRBD2 matches 11 bases. The V gene's germline CDR1 is SGDLS and CDR2 YYNGEE. This CDR3 comprises 15 residues. V gave up 2 bases and J gave up 2 bases; unmatched junction bases: 3. Based on the CDR3 plus reference TRBV9 and TRBJ2-7, the full variable domain is DSGVTQTPKHLITATGQRVTLRCSPRSGDLSVYWYQQSLDQGLQFLIQYYNGEERAKGNILERFSAQQFPDLHSELNLSSLELGDSALYFCASSVGLAETYEQYFGPGTRLTVT.

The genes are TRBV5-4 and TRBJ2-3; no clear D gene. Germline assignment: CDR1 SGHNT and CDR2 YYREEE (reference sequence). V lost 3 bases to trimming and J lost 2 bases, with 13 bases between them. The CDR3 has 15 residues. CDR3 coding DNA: TGTGCCAGCAGCTCGCGATTAAGTCTCACAGATACGCAGTATTTT. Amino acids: CASSSRLSLTDTQYF.

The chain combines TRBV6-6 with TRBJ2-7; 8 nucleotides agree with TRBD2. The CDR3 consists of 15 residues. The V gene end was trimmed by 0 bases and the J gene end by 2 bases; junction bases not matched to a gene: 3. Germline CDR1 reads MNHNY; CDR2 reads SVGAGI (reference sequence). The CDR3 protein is CASSYSSGGTYEQYF. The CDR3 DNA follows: TGTGCCAGCAGTTACTCCTCGGGAGGGACCTACGAGCAGTACTTC.

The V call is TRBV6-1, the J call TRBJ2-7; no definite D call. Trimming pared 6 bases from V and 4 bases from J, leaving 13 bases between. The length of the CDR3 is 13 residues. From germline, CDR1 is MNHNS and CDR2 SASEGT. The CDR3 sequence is CASRKTPPYEQYF. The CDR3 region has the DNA TGTGCCAGCAGAAAGACACCTCCATACGAGCAGTACTTC.

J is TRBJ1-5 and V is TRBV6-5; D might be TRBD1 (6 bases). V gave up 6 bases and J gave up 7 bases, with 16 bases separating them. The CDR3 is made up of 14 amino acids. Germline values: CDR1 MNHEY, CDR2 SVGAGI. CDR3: CASRDTGSRQPQHF. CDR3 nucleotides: TGTGCCAGCAGGGATACAGGGTCGAGACAGCCCCAGCATTTT.

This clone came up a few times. CDR3 in DNA: TGTGCCAGCAGAGAACCGGGACAGCAGAATCAGCCCCAGCATTTT. Translation: CASREPGQQNQPQHF. The chain recombines TRBV6-1 with TRBJ1-5; 7 nucleotides agree with TRBD1. Germline lookup yields CDR1 MNHNS and CDR2 SASEGT. This CDR3 region has 15 residues. Losses at the gene ends were 6 bases for V and 4 bases for J; bases not matched to a gene: 9.

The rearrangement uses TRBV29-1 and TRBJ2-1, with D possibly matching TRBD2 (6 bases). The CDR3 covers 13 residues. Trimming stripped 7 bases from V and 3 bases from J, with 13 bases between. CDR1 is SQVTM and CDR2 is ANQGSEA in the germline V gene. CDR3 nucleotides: TGCAGCGGAGGACTAACCAACTACAATGAGCAGTTCTTC. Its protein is CSGGLTNYNEQFF.

This CDR3 reads CASSTPGQETQYF. In DNA, the CDR3 is TGTGCCAGTAGTACGCCGGGCCAAGAGACCCAGTACTTC. The V call is TRBV19, the J call TRBJ2-5; no clear D gene. Germline V gene lookup returns CDR1 LNHDA and CDR2 SQIVND (reference sequence). The CDR3 covers 13 residues. V gave up 4 bases and J gave up 1 base, with 7 bases separating them. Filled out from reference TRBV19 and TRBJ2-5, the complete variable domain reads DGGITQSPKYLFRKEGQNVTLSCEQNLNHDAMYWYRQDPGQGLRLIYYSQIVNDFQKGDIAEGYSVSREKKESFPLTVTSAQKNPTAFYLCASSTPGQETQYFGPGTRLLVL.

In DNA form, the CDR3 reads TGCGCCAGCAGCTTACAGGGACAGGGGACCGATACGCAGTATTTT. It is translated as CASSLQGQGTDTQYF. The chain couples TRBV5-1 to TRBJ2-3, with 10 bases that match TRBD1. In germline, CDR1 is SGHRS, CDR2 YFSETQ. The CDR3 runs 15 residues. After removal of 2 bases from V and 6 bases from J, the junction contained 6 bases not matched to a gene. Based on the CDR3 plus reference TRBV5-1 and TRBJ2-3, the full variable domain is KAGVTQTPRYLIKTRGQQVTLSCSPISGHRSVSWYQQTPGQGLQFLFEYFSETQRNKGNFPGRFSGRQFSNSRSEMNVSTLELGDSALYLCASSLQGQGTDTQYFGPGTRLTVL.

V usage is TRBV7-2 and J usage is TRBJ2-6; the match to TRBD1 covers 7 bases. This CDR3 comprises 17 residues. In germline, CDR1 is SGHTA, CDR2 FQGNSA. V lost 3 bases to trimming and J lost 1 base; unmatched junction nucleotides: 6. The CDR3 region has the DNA TGTGCCAGCAGCTTTAAGGGGGCTAGGTCTGGGGCCAACGTCCTGACTTTC. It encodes CASSFKGARSGANVLTF.